Each of the 26 T cell receptor beta chains below was sequenced from the same sample in a study of T cell responses to AZD1222 COVID-19 vaccine. Generated by immunoSEQ multiplex PCR, the TCRdb table keeps only in-frame clones and is missing some. The profile shows about 73,000 clones, roughly 88% of them singletons. The material was peripheral blood, obtained on day 0 of AZD1222 vaccination. All receptors derive from an adult in good health.

This clone was recorded a few times. V gene TRBV6-5 combines with J gene TRBJ2-2; 7 nucleotides agree with TRBD2. This CDR3 has 16 amino acids. Germline V lookup: CDR1 MNHEY, CDR2 SVGAGI. The V and J ends lost 3 bases and 6 bases, in that order; junction bases with no gene match: 10. CDR3 bases: TGTGCCAGCAGTTATCTCGGCGGGAGTTCCCCCGGGGAGCTGTTTTTT. It translates to CASSYLGGSSPGELFF.

The CDR3 DNA follows: TGTGCCAGCACTAAAACGGGACTAGCGGGGTACAATGAGCAGTTCTTC. Translated, it gives CASTKTGLAGYNEQFF. This chain links TRBV9 with TRBJ2-1; 13 bases are a match to TRBD2. Trimming removed 6 bases from V and 4 bases from J; junction bases left unmatched: 7. Germline CDR1 reads SGDLS; CDR2 reads YYNGEE. The CDR3 has 16 residues.

The chain combines TRBV5-1 with TRBJ2-1; TRBD2 matches at 10 bases. CDR1 SGHRS and CDR2 YFSETQ come from the germline V gene. The CDR3 spans 15 residues. The ends lost 5 bases at V and 6 bases at J; junction bases unmatched: 8. CDR3 bases: TGCGCCAGCAGTAACCCCGGGACTAGCGTCAATGAGCAGTTCTTC. Translating gives CASSNPGTSVNEQFF.

The V call is TRBV11-2, the J call TRBJ2-7; D remains ambiguous. Trimming removed 3 bases from V and 0 bases from J, with 9 bases in between. Germline V gives CDR1 SGHAT, CDR2 FQNNGV. The CDR3 length is 14 residues. The DNA of the CDR3 is TGTGCCAGCAGCTTTGGGCTCAACTCCTACGAGCAGTACTTC. Amino acids: CASSFGLNSYEQYF. The entire variable domain, with the rest obtained from reference TRBV11-2 and TRBJ2-7, is as follows: EAGVAQSPRYKIIEKRQSVAFWCNPISGHATLYWYQQILGQGPKLLIQFQNNGVVDDSQLPKDRFSAERLKGVDSTLKIQPAKLEDSAVYLCASSFGLNSYEQYFGPGTRLTVT.

The CDR3, as DNA: TGTGCCAGCAGCTCAATACCCTGGGGGGGGTTCTATGGCTACACCTTC. This translates into CASSSIPWGGFYGYTF. This chain connects TRBV7-3 to TRBJ1-2, with D possibly TRBD1 on 5 matching bases. Trimming cost V 4 bases and J 4 bases, with 19 bases left between them. Germline V lookup: CDR1 SGHTA, CDR2 FQGTGA. This CDR3 comprises 16 residues. The complete variable domain, with remaining parts taken from reference TRBV7-3 and TRBJ1-2, reads GAGVSQTPSNKVTEKGKYVELRCDPISGHTALYWYRQSLGQGPEFLIYFQGTGAADDSGLPNDRFFAVRPEGSVSTLKIQRTERGDSAVYLCASSSIPWGGFYGYTFGSGTRLTVV.

This chain joins TRBV13 and TRBJ1-2; TRBD1 aligns across 7 bases. Germline trimming cut 4 bases from V and 7 bases from J; bases unmatched to any gene: 12. The CDR3 contains 15 residues. Germline CDR1 is PRHDT and CDR2 is FYEKMQ (reference sequence). This chain's CDR3 is CASSSTTGVLSGYTF. The CDR3 coding sequence is TGTGCCAGCAGCTCAACAACAGGGGTTCTGTCTGGCTACACCTTC.

The chain joins TRBV24-1 to TRBJ2-3; 13 bases are a match to TRBD2. CDR1 and CDR2 (germline): KGHDR, SFDVKD. The trim removed 4 bases at V and 5 bases at J, leaving 8 bases unmatched. The CDR3 loop spans 17 amino acids. CDR3 coding DNA: TGTGCCACCAGTGAGGGAACTAGCGGGGGGGCGGGAGATACGCAGTATTTT. Translation gives CATSEGTSGGAGDTQYF.

The J gene is TRBJ2-7, the V gene TRBV5-4, with 10 bases identical to TRBD1. After removal of 4 bases from V and 1 base from J, the junction contained 2 bases not matched to a gene. CDR1 SGHNT and CDR2 YYREEE come from the germline V gene (reference sequence). This CDR3 comprises 14 residues. The CDR3 region has the DNA TGTGCCAGCAGCGCGGGACAGGGGTCCTACGAGCAGTACTTC. It codes for CASSAGQGSYEQYF.

The rearrangement uses TRBV30 and TRBJ1-4, with D uncertain. In germline, CDR1 is GTSNPN, CDR2 SVGIG (reference sequence). The CDR3 has 16 residues. Between the trimmed V and J ends, which lost 3 bases and 2 bases, there was a span of 16 bases. The CDR3 region is CAWRLTSSTTNEKLFF. The DNA of the CDR3 is TGTGCCTGGAGATTGACTTCCTCAACCACTAATGAAAAACTGTTTTTT.

CDR3 nucleotide sequence: TGTGCCAGTAGTTCCTCCGCCGCTAGCGGGGGGGTTGGAGTAAGGGAGACCCAGTACTTC. It yields the protein CASSSSAASGGVGVRETQYF. The chain couples TRBV19 to TRBJ2-5; 12 nucleotides align to TRBD2. The CDR3 length is 20 residues. The ends lost 5 bases at V and 5 bases at J; junction bases unmatched: 21. Germline V gives CDR1 LNHDA, CDR2 SQIVND (reference sequence). Filled out from reference TRBV19 and TRBJ2-5, the complete variable domain reads DGGITQSPKYLFRKEGQNVTLSCEQNLNHDAMYWYRQDPGQGLRLIYYSQIVNDFQKGDIAEGYSVSREKKESFPLTVTSAQKNPTAFYLCASSSSAASGGVGVRETQYFGPGTRLLVL.

The count of this clone is one. The chain has TRBV11-2 and TRBJ1-5, with a tentative D call TRBD1 (5 bases). From germline, CDR1 is SGHAT and CDR2 FQNNGV. The CDR3 is 13 amino acids. V lost 0 bases, J lost 6 bases, and 6 bases lay in between. The CDR3 protein is CASSLERGQPQHF. The CDR3 region has the DNA TGTGCCAGCAGCTTAGAAAGGGGTCAGCCCCAGCATTTT.

The chain carries TRBV11-1 and TRBJ2-7, with a possible D match to TRBD1 (6 bases). The CDR3 totals 15 residues. Germline V gene lookup returns CDR1 SGHAT and CDR2 FQDESV (reference sequence). Trimming cost V 3 bases and J 6 bases, with 18 bases left between them. CDR3 nucleotides: TGTGCCAGCAGCTTGACAGGCGTACCCCCCTTCGAGCAGTACTTC. This sequence encodes CASSLTGVPPFEQYF.

The V and J genes are TRBV9 and TRBJ2-1, with 7 bases lining up with TRBD2. Germline CDR1 SGDLS, CDR2 YYNGEE. The CDR3 consists of 15 residues. The trim removed 0 bases at V and 4 bases at J, leaving 4 bases unmatched. The DNA of the CDR3 is TGTGCCAGCAGCGTAGCTGGCGGGGGTTACAATGAGCAGTTCTTC. This gives the protein CASSVAGGGYNEQFF.

V usage is TRBV6-1 and J usage is TRBJ1-2; weak D call: TRBD1 (6 bases). CDR3 length: 14 residues. Looked up from germline, CDR1 is MNHNS and CDR2 is SASEGT. Trimming left V 0 bases short and J 3 bases short, with 8 bases between. The CDR3 nucleotides are TGTGCCAGCAGTGAAGCGACAGGAGACTATGGCTACACCTTC. Protein sequence: CASSEATGDYGYTF.

The chain is built from TRBV7-9 and TRBJ2-3, with TRBD2 identical over 12 bases. Germline CDR1 SEHNR, CDR2 FQNEAQ (reference sequence). Trimming removed 4 bases from V and 8 bases from J; junction bases left unmatched: 7. The CDR3 consists of 15 residues. The CDR3 DNA reads TGTGCCAGCAGCTCACTAGCGGGGGGAGTTGGTACGCAGTATTTT. Residues: CASSSLAGGVGTQYF. The whole variable domain, filled in from reference TRBV7-9 and TRBJ2-3, reads DTGVSQNPRHKITKRGQNVTFRCDPISEHNRLYWYRQTLGQGPEFLTYFQNEAQLEKSRLLSDRFSAERPKGSFSTLEIQRTEQGDSAMYLCASSSLAGGVGTQYFGPGTRLTVL.

Only a few counts were recorded for this clone. The chain carries TRBV15 and TRBJ2-2; TRBD2 is a possible D gene (6 bases). Germline V gives CDR1 LNHNV, CDR2 YYDKDF (reference sequence). The V gene lost 3 bases and the J gene lost 5 bases, with 13 bases spanning the gap. CDR3 size: 15 residues. In DNA form, the CDR3 reads TGTGCCACCAGCAGCGAAAGACTAGTAACCGGGGAGCTGTTTTTT. Amino acids: CATSSERLVTGELFF.

This sequence joins TRBV28 and TRBJ1-1; TRBD1 might be the D (5 bases). CDR1 and CDR2 (germline): MDHEN, SYDVKM. Trimming removed 6 bases from V and 1 base from J, with 9 bases in between. The CDR3 contains 13 residues. The CDR3 DNA reads as TGTGCCAGCAGCCGCACAGGGAACACTGAAGCTTTCTTT. It is translated as CASSRTGNTEAFF.

V usage is TRBV30 and J usage is TRBJ2-7, with a tentative D call TRBD1 (5 bases). Germline CDR1 is GTSNPN and CDR2 is SVGIG (reference sequence). Trimming pared 0 bases from V and 7 bases from J, leaving 19 bases between. The CDR3 has 15 residues. CDR3 sequence: CAWSVFPLQGGEQYF. The DNA for the CDR3 is TGTGCCTGGAGTGTATTCCCCCTGCAGGGTGGAGAGCAGTACTTC.

This chain uses TRBV6-5 with TRBJ1-2; D possibly corresponds to TRBD1 (6 bases). Trimming removed 6 bases from V and 7 bases from J, with 15 bases in between. The CDR3 is 13 residues long. Germline CDR1 and CDR2: MNHEY and SVGAGI. The chain's CDR3 is CASSARDKAGYTF. DNA of the CDR3: TGTGCCAGCAGCGCGCGGGACAAAGCTGGCTACACCTTC.

This chain uses TRBV6-6 with TRBJ2-1, with D unclear. The CDR3 runs to 13 residues. Trimming cost V 2 bases and J 8 bases, with 10 bases left between them. Looked up from germline, CDR1 is MNHNY and CDR2 is SVGAGI (reference sequence). CDR3 nucleotides: TGTGCCAGCAGTTACCGACACGGCGATGAGCAGTTCTTC. It is translated as CASSYRHGDEQFF.

V is TRBV3-1 (or the pseudogene TRBV3-2) and J is TRBJ2-3; 11 bases agree with TRBD2. This CDR3 has 15 amino acids. V was pared by 4 bases and J by 1 base, with 1 base of the junction left unmatched. Germline assignment: CDR1 LGHDT and CDR2 YNNKEL (reference sequence). The chain's CDR3 is CASSPGLAGTDTQYF. The CDR3 region has the DNA TGTGCCAGCAGCCCGGGACTAGCGGGCACAGATACGCAGTATTTT.

Points on this clone: One end of the junction is discordant with germline, which a read error may explain. The V gene is TRBV28, the J gene TRBJ2-1, with D unresolved. The CDR3 is made up of 16 amino acids. Germline lookup yields CDR1 MDHEN and CDR2 SYDVKM. As DNA, the CDR3 is TGTGCCAGCAGTTCCAGTCTAACTACCCAGTACAGTGAGCAGTTCTTC. Residues: CASSSSLTTQYSEQFF.

The V call is TRBV20-1, the J call TRBJ2-1; TRBD2 matches 8 bases. V shed 3 bases, J shed 7 bases, and the junction held 11 bases outside the gene matches. Per germline, CDR1 DFQATT and CDR2 SNEGSKA (reference sequence). The CDR3 is 15 amino acids. In nucleotides, the CDR3 is TGCAGTGCTAGTGGTAGCGGGAAGGGGTTTAATGAGCAGTTCTTC. It translates to CSASGSGKGFNEQFF.

The chain recombines TRBV6-1 with TRBJ2-1; no definite D call. The germline V gene encodes CDR1 MNHNS and CDR2 SASEGT. This CDR3 is 12 amino acids long. Trimming cost V 1 base and J 7 bases, with 5 bases left between them. CDR3 bases: TGTGCCAGCAGTGAAGAGTGGAATGAGCAGTTCTTC. Protein product: CASSEEWNEQFF.

The chain joins TRBV27 to TRBJ2-1, with 7 nucleotides matching TRBD2. The CDR3 covers 15 residues. CDR1 and CDR2 (germline): MNHEY, SMNVEV (reference sequence). The V gene end was trimmed by 2 bases and the J gene end by 3 bases; junction bases not matched to a gene: 4. CDR3 protein: CASSLDGTNYNEQFF. DNA of the CDR3: TGTGCCAGCAGTTTAGATGGGACTAACTACAATGAGCAGTTCTTC.

The chain joins TRBV18 to TRBJ2-2, with a possible D match to TRBD1 (5 bases). With 4 bases removed from V and 1 base from J, the gap between germline ends came to 10 bases. Germline CDR1 reads KGHSH; CDR2 reads LQKENI. The CDR3 length is 15 residues. CDR3 DNA sequence: TGTGCCAGCTCACTAGGCAGGGAGAACACCGGGGAGCTGTTTTTT. Its protein is CASSLGRENTGELFF.